These 22 T cell receptor beta chains came from one sample sequenced in a study of T-cell reconstitution after alpha-beta-depleted transplantation in children. TCRbeta library preparation incorporated unique molecular identifiers. TCRdb re-called the PCR reads through MiXCR, storing one row per CDR3 protein. The sample has about 170,000 distinct CDR3 sequences, around 10% seen once. Sequences were derived from PBMCs, sampled before TCRalphabeta/CD19-depleted stem cell transplant. These receptors all come from a boy younger than 10 with acute myeloid leukemia, due to receive a stem cell transplant.

In its sample, this clonotype was seen many times. This sequence joins TRBV20-1 and TRBJ2-3; 7 nucleotides agree with TRBD2. CDR1 and CDR2 (germline): DFQATT, SNEGSKA (reference sequence). J gave up 5 bases and V 3 bases, and 8 bases lay outside the gene matches. The CDR3 covers 14 residues. In nucleotides, the CDR3 is TGCAGTGCTAGTTCGCGGGAGTTGCTAGATACGCAGTATTTT. This sequence encodes CSASSRELLDTQYF.

Comment on this clonotype: A much larger clone lies one base from this, so it may be a read error. V usage is TRBV12-3 or TRBV12-4 and J usage is TRBJ2-3; D remains unclear. This CDR3 spans 13 amino acids. The CDR3 reads CASSKVDTVTQYF. In DNA form, the CDR3 reads TGTGCCAGCAGCAAAGTAGACACAGTTACGCAGTATTTT.

At least ten counts were recorded for this clonotype. The chain has TRBV4-1 and TRBJ1-1, with D unresolved. V was pared by 3 bases and J by 4 bases, with 12 bases between. Germline loops: CDR1 MGHRA, CDR2 YSYEKL. The CDR3 has 14 amino acids. CDR3 sequence reads: CASSQWGLGTEAFF. The CDR3 DNA reads TGCGCCAGCAGCCAGTGGGGTCTAGGCACTGAAGCTTTCTTT.

In this sample, this clonotype turned up many times. This chain connects TRBV6-5 to TRBJ2-5; 7 nucleotides line up with TRBD2. Trimming removed 0 bases from V and 2 bases from J; junction bases left unmatched: 0. Germline assignment: CDR1 MNHEY and CDR2 SVGAGI. The CDR3 loop spans 14 amino acids. The CDR3 loop is CASSYSGGQETQYF. CDR3 coding DNA: TGTGCCAGCAGTTACTCGGGGGGGCAAGAGACCCAGTACTTC.

This clonotype was observed at least ten times. This rearrangement joins TRBV12-3 or TRBV12-4 to TRBJ1-1; D gene uncertain. This CDR3 contains 11 residues. Trimming cost V 6 bases and J 8 bases, with 10 bases left between them. The CDR3 coding sequence is TGTGCCAGCAGGTCAACCCCCGAAGCTTTCTTT. Residues: CASRSTPEAFF.

The sample holds many counts of this clonotype. This rearrangement joins TRBV7-8 to TRBJ1-5, with TRBD1 identical over 8 bases. The CDR3 has 13 amino acids. CDR1 is SGHVS and CDR2 is FQNEAQ in the germline V gene. Trimming removed 5 bases from V and 10 bases from J; junction bases left unmatched: 7. The CDR3, as DNA: TGTGCCAGCAGCCGAGACAGGGGTCGACCCCAGCATTTT. This gives the protein CASSRDRGRPQHF.

This clonotype has at least ten counts. The J gene is TRBJ2-5, the V gene TRBV20-1; D is unclear. CDR3 size: 10 residues. Trimming stripped 3 bases from V and 5 bases from J, with 4 bases between. Germline-derived CDR1 and CDR2 are DFQATT and SNEGSKA (reference sequence). CDR3 sequence reads: CSARRETQYF. CDR3 bases: TGCAGTGCTAGGAGGGAGACCCAGTACTTC.

This clonotype was observed many times. The chain combines TRBV5-5 with TRBJ2-7; a possible D gene is TRBD2 (7 bases). Trimming pared 0 bases from V and 3 bases from J, leaving 10 bases between. The CDR3 extends over 14 amino acids. The germline V gene encodes CDR1 SGHKS and CDR2 YYEKEE (reference sequence). The CDR3 DNA sequence: TGTGCCAGCAGCTTGGAGGGGGGGCGCTACGAGCAGTACGTC. Its translation: CASSLEGGRYEQYV.

This clonotype was counted only a few times. At one end the junction does not follow the germline gene, possibly because of a read error. The genes are TRBV2 and TRBJ1-5, with 7 positions matching TRBD1. CDR1 is SNHLY and CDR2 is FYNNEI in the germline V gene. CDR3 length: 18 residues. The CDR3: CTSSRTGRTTYSNQPQHF. In nucleotides, the CDR3 is TGTACCAGCAGTCGGACAGGTCGGACCACTTATAGCAATCAGCCCCAGCATTTT.

This clonotype came up many times. J is TRBJ2-1 and V is TRBV15; no reliable D call. The germline CDR1 and CDR2 sequences are LNHNV and YYDKDF (reference sequence). The V gene lost 5 bases and the J gene lost 3 bases, with 8 bases spanning the gap. CDR3 size: 13 residues. The CDR3: CATSRLFYNEQFF. As DNA, the CDR3 is TGTGCCACCAGCCGACTGTTCTACAATGAGCAGTTCTTC.

This clonotype turned up a few times. The CDR3 spells CSANSGGGQGSYNEQFF. In DNA form, the CDR3 reads TGCAGTGCTAACTCGGGCGGGGGACAGGGGTCTTATAATGAGCAGTTCTTC. V and J are TRBV20-1 and TRBJ2-1; 10 bases map to TRBD1. After removal of 4 bases from V and 7 bases from J, the junction contained 16 bases not matched to a gene. This CDR3 comprises 17 residues. In germline, CDR1 is DFQATT, CDR2 SNEGSKA (reference sequence).

This clonotype was counted at least ten times. The J gene is TRBJ2-5, the V gene TRBV6-1; D is perhaps TRBD2 (6 bases). V shed 7 bases and J shed 2 bases, with 14 bases lying between them. The CDR3 contains 14 residues. Germline lookup yields CDR1 MNHNS and CDR2 SASEGT. Here the CDR3 reads CASNVGRGQETQYF. CDR3 coding DNA: TGTGCCAGCAACGTTGGGCGGGGACAAGAGACCCAGTACTTC.

This clonotype was counted at least ten times. V usage is TRBV20-1 and J usage is TRBJ1-1; D is uncertain. The V gene lost 4 bases and the J gene lost 0 bases, with 12 bases spanning the gap. Germline CDR1 reads DFQATT; CDR2 reads SNEGSKA (reference sequence). The CDR3 contains 14 residues. CDR3 in amino acids: CSANRAGLNTEAFF. CDR3 sequence (DNA): TGCAGTGCTAATCGGGCAGGCTTGAACACTGAAGCTTTCTTT.

This clonotype was observed at least ten times. The rearrangement links TRBV29-1 to TRBJ2-5; a possible D gene is TRBD2 (5 bases). The CDR3 is 13 amino acids. The germline V gene encodes CDR1 SQVTM and CDR2 ANQGSEA. Trimming pared 2 bases from V and 4 bases from J, leaving 11 bases between. CDR3 bases: TGCAGCGTTGAAATAGGAGGCGGAGAGACCCAGTACTTC. Amino acid sequence: CSVEIGGGETQYF.

This clonotype was recorded at least ten times. This chain uses TRBV6-1 with TRBJ2-1, with 13 positions matching TRBD2. Germline V gene data show CDR1 as MNHNS and CDR2 as SASEGT. Trimming took 6 bases from V and 7 from J; bases not matched to a gene: 9. CDR3 size: 16 residues. Here the CDR3 DNA reads TGTGCCAGCAGCTCTTCTCCGGGACTAGCGGGGAATGAGCAGTTCTTC. Protein product: CASSSSPGLAGNEQFF.

This clonotype was observed at least ten times. The chain links TRBV14 to TRBJ2-5, with a weak D call TRBD1 (6 bases). The V end lost 1 base, the J end lost 4 bases, and 10 bases lay between the germline ends. The CDR3 totals 14 residues. Germline V gene lookup returns CDR1 SGHDN and CDR2 FVKESK. CDR3 sequence reads: CASSQVGGGETQYF. The CDR3 coding sequence is TGTGCCAGCAGCCAAGTAGGGGGTGGAGAGACCCAGTACTTC. Based on the CDR3 plus reference TRBV14 and TRBJ2-5, the full variable domain is EAGVTQFPSHSVIEKGQTVTLRCDPISGHDNLYWYRRVMGKEIKFLLHFVKESKQDESGMPNNRFLAERTGGTYSTLKVQPAELEDSGVYFCASSQVGGGETQYFGPGTRLLVL.

This clonotype occurred many times. The chain links TRBV29-1 to TRBJ1-3; D is unclear. CDR1 is SQVTM and CDR2 is ANQGSEA in the germline V gene. Trimming shortened V by 4 bases and J by 3 bases, and 7 bases separated the two germline ends. The CDR3 has 12 residues. Here the CDR3 DNA reads TGCAGCGTTGGAACAGTTGGAAACACCATATATTTT. Amino acid sequence: CSVGTVGNTIYF. The entire variable domain, with the rest obtained from reference TRBV29-1 and TRBJ1-3, is as follows: SAVISQKPSRDICQRGTSLTIQCQVDSQVTMMFWYRQQPGQSLTLIATANQGSEATYESGFVIDKFPISRPNLTFSTLTVSNMSPEDSSIYLCSVGTVGNTIYFGEGSWLTVV.

This clonotype has a count of ten or more. The chain couples TRBV2 to TRBJ2-1, with 12 positions matching TRBD2. The CDR3 has 16 amino acids. Per the germline V gene, CDR1 is SNHLY and CDR2 is FYNNEI. V shed 3 bases, J shed 9 bases, and the junction held 9 bases outside the gene matches. Written as DNA, the CDR3 is TGTGCCAGCAGTGAGGTCTCTAGCGGGAGGGCCTTTGAGCAGTTCTTC. Translation: CASSEVSSGRAFEQFF.

This clonotype was detected many times. The chain carries TRBV6-1 and TRBJ1-2, with D unclear. From germline, CDR1 is MNHNS and CDR2 SASEGT. This CDR3 spans 13 amino acids. The ends were cut back, 5 bases at V and 8 bases at J, with 15 bases in the middle. CDR3: CASSRSPVGGYTF. CDR3 DNA: TGTGCCAGCAGTCGCAGTCCGGTGGGCGGCTACACCTTC.

This clonotype came up many times. The chain carries TRBV6-5 and TRBJ1-2; TRBD1 might be the D (5 bases). V was trimmed by 6 bases and J by 1 base, leaving 6 bases between them. Germline-derived CDR1 and CDR2 are MNHEY and SVGAGI. This CDR3 has 12 amino acids. The CDR3 nucleotides are TGTGCCAGCAGACAGGTTAACTATGGCTACACCTTC. Encoded protein: CASRQVNYGYTF.

Many counts were recorded for this clonotype. The chain has TRBV9 and TRBJ2-4, with D tentatively TRBD2 (5 bases). The CDR3 runs to 12 residues. The V end lost 7 bases, the J end lost 0 bases, and 5 bases lay between the germline ends. Germline CDR1 reads SGDLS; CDR2 reads YYNGEE. CDR3 sequence (DNA): TGTGCCAGCGCGGGAGCCAAAAACATTCAGTACTTC. Its translation: CASAGAKNIQYF. The complete variable domain, with remaining parts taken from reference TRBV9 and TRBJ2-4, reads DSGVTQTPKHLITATGQRVTLRCSPRSGDLSVYWYQQSLDQGLQFLIQYYNGEERAKGNILERFSAQQFPDLHSELNLSSLELGDSALYFCASAGAKNIQYFGAGTRLSVL.

This clonotype was seen only once. A read error may explain this, as a much larger clone is one base away. V gene TRBV7-2 combines with J gene TRBJ1-6; D not resolved. V gave up 8 bases and J gave up 0 bases, with 17 bases separating them. The CDR3 has 17 residues. In germline, CDR1 is SGHTA, CDR2 FQGNSA. The DNA for the CDR3 is TGTGCCAGCTGCCCCAATCCAGAGAGCTCCTATAATTCACCCCTCCACTTT. It codes for CASCPNPESSYNSPLHF.